This TCR beta chain was documented in a study of blood T cell repertoires in COVID-19. Study information: Spain, Italy and the United States supplied samples that represented acute and convalescent COVID-19. PBMCs, B-cell-depleted T cells, or T cells provided the cDNA or gDNA that made up the material.

J gave up 0 bases and V 3 bases, and 7 bases lay outside the gene matches. This CDR3 is 17 amino acids long. Germline V gene sequence: CDR1 LNHDA, CDR2 SQIVND (reference sequence). As processed by the authors: The assay estimated nucleated cells by amplifying reference gene primers. Sequenced by immunoSEQ multiplex PCR; TCRdb stores in-frame clones only, minus some. The V and J calls and clone size were taken over from that table, and D and trimming were inferred from the DNA. Here the sample spans under 250,000 clones, 84% being singletons. The TCR comes from a woman aged 60 to 75 with acute or convalescent COVID-19. The V call is TRBV19, the J call TRBJ2-7, with TRBD2 matching 11 bases. Material for sequencing was peripheral blood. CDR3 nucleotides: TGTGCCAGTAGTATCGGGCTAGCGGGGGGTAGCTCCTACGAGCAGTACTTC. It yields the protein CASSIGLAGGSSYEQYF.